The source of this T cell receptor (beta chain) is a study of post-analysis software for immune sequencing data. Study results and caveats: Five or six TRBV segments, TRBV5-6, TRBV5-1 and TRBV20-1 among them, were found more frequent in patients than controls. For normalized Chao1 diversity, multiple sclerosis patients scored significantly lower than controls did.

Remarks on this clonotype: Its antigen is still unknown.

Germline assignment: CDR1 SEHNR and CDR2 FQNEAQ (reference sequence). CDR3 length: 15 residues. V was shortened by 1 base and J by 0 bases, with 7 bases between the two germline ends. Prepared libraries of TCR beta cDNA carried unique molecular identifiers. A few hundred thousand cDNA molecules came from around 1 to 10 million T cells. TCRdb independently ran MiXCR on the PCR reads; one entry per CDR3 protein. This sample carries 650,000 to 850,000 distinct CDR3 sequences, approximately 57% of them seen once, and the ten largest clones take around 4.5%. The chain couples TRBV7-9 to TRBJ2-1, with D uncertain. The sequenced sample consisted of blood. This TCR was sampled from a girl aged 5 to 17 with multiple sclerosis. CDR3: CASSLEERSYNEQFF. CDR3 DNA: TGTGCCAGCAGCTTAGAAGAACGCTCCTACAATGAGCAGTTCTTC.